The clone carrying this TCR beta chain was seen many times. The antigen remains unidentified. The record originates from a study of response to subunit inactivated influenza vaccine. Study findings and constraints: Each seasonal influenza vaccination, the authors suggested, recruits few new T cells.

TCRdb re-called the RT-PCR reads with MiXCR, one entry per CDR3 protein. This table holds 500,000 to 600,000 distinct CDR3 sequences, 15% to 20% found once. Source: CD4+ T cells sorted from PBMCs, taken around 25 months after vaccination. The sequence was collected from a man between 50 and 69 years old who received an inactivated influenza vaccine.

The CDR3 region has the DNA TGCGCCAGTTCCGGGCCGAGGAATTCACCCCTCCACTTT. Its protein is CASSGPRNSPLHF. The chain joins TRBV4-3 to TRBJ1-6; no clear D. Germline V CDR1 and CDR2: LGHNA, YSLEER. The CDR3 spans 13 residues. Trimming took off 9 bases at V and 7 bases at J, with 13 bases between the two ends.